Many counts were recorded for the clone carrying this TCR beta chain. Its antigen is not known. Trimming took 11 bases from V and 9 from J, leaving 23 bases between them. This CDR3 contains 14 residues. CDR1 is MNHEY, CDR2 SVGEGT, per germline. Full-length variable regions came from constant-region reverse primers plus semi-nested Nested Universal Primer A PCR. TCRdb re-called the 5' RACE reads with MiXCR, one entry per CDR3 protein. The sample lists roughly 42,000 distinct CDR3 sequences, approximately 30% occurring once. Overall study results and limits: Tumor memory CD4+ T cell TCR gene usage clustered with blood and lymph node memory CD4+ cells and lymph node naive CD4+ cells.

The chain employs TRBV6-2 or TRBV6-3 and TRBJ2-1; D is perhaps TRBD1 or TRBD2 (5 bases each). Input material: tumor-infiltrating memory CD4+ T cells sorted from the breast tumor. The subset denotes: memory CD4+ T cells, CD4+CD45RO+CD25-. The clonotype comes from a female donor with breast cancer. The DNA for the CDR3 is TGTGCCTCCCTGTTAGCCGGGGCGGCCTCTGAGCAGTTCTTC. This sequence encodes CASLLAGAASEQFF.